This entry features one T cell receptor (beta chain) sequence. The CDR3 length is 16 residues. Germline CDR1 reads SGHTA; CDR2 reads FQGNSA. Trimming took 6 bases from V and 9 from J; bases not matched to a gene: 17. Authors' processing steps: How many nucleated cells were present was estimated from reference gene primer amplification. Sequencing used immunoSEQ multiplex PCR; TCRdb keeps in-frame clones, though not all of them. The DNA gave D and trimming, while V, J and clone size come from that table. The sample carries roughly 70,000 clones, more than 70% recorded once. The sample comes from a study of blood T cell repertoires in COVID-19. Overall study context: Samples taken during acute and convalescent COVID-19 were collected in the United States, Italy and Spain. In each case, the material was cDNA or gDNA derived from T cells, B-cell-depleted T cells, or PBMCs.

Seattle cases were enrolled at active infection and followed longitudinally. The receptor comes from a man between 65 and 85 years old with COVID-19, enrolled during active disease. Specimen: peripheral blood. The genes are TRBV7-2 and TRBJ2-1, with 7 bases that match TRBD2. The CDR3 spells CASRMPGTNWVGEQFF. The DNA for the CDR3 is TGTGCCAGCAGGATGCCGGGGACTAACTGGGTGGGTGAGCAGTTCTTC.